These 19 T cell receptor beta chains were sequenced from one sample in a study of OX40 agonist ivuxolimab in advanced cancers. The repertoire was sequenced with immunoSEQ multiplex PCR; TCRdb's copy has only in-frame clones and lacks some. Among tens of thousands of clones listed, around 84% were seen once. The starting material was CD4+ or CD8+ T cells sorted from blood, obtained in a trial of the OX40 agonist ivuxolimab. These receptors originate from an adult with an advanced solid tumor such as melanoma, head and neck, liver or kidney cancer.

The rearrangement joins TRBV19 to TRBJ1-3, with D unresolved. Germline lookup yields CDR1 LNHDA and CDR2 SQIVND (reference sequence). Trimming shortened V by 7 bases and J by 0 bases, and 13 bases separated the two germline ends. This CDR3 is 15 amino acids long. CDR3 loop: CASTPGGFSGNTIYF. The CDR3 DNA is TGTGCCAGTACCCCGGGAGGCTTCTCTGGAAACACCATATATTTT.

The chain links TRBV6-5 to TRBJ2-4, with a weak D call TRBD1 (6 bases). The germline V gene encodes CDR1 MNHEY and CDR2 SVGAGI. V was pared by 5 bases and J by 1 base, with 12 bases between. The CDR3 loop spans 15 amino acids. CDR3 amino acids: CASSIGQGAKNIQYF. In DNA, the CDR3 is TGTGCCAGCAGTATCGGGCAGGGGGCCAAAAACATTCAGTACTTC.

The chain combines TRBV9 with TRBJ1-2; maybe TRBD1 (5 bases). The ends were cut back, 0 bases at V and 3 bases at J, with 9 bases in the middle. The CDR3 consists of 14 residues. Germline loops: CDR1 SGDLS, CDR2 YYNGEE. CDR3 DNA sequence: TGTGCCAGCAGCGTAGAGGGACTTTACTATGGCTACACCTTC. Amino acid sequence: CASSVEGLYYGYTF.

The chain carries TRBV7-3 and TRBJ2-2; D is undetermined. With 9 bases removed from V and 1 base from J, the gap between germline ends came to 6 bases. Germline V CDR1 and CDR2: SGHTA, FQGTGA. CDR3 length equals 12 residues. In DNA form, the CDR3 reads TGTGCCAGTTCGTGGAACACCGGGGAGCTGTTTTTT. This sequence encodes CASSWNTGELFF.

CDR3 sequence (DNA): TGTGCCAGCAGCCAAATAATGGGCTCGGGAGCGGGGGCCACAGATACGCAGTATTTT. Translating it yields CASSQIMGSGAGATDTQYF. The chain recombines TRBV4-2 with TRBJ2-3; 8 bases fit TRBD2. The CDR3 contains 19 residues. Losses at the gene ends were 2 bases for V and 2 bases for J; bases not matched to a gene: 15. Germline CDR1 LGHNA, CDR2 YNFKEQ.

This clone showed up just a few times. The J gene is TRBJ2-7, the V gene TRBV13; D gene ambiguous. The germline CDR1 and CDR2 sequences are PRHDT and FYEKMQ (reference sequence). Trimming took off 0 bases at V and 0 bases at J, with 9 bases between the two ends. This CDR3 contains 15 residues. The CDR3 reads CASSLGGSSSYEQYF. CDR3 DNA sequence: TGTGCCAGCAGCTTAGGCGGCAGCAGCTCCTACGAGCAGTACTTC.

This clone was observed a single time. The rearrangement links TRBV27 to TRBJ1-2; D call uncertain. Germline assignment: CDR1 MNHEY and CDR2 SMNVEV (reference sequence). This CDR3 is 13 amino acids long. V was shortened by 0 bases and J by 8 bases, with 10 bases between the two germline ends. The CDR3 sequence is CASSLSAQEGYTF. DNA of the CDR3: TGTGCCAGCAGTTTATCGGCCCAGGAGGGCTACACCTTC.

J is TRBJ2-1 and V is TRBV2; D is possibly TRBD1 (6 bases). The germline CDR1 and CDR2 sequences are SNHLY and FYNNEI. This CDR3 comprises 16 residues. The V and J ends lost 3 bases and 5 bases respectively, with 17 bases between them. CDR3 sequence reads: CASSELRGGKDNEQFF. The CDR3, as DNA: TGTGCCAGCAGTGAGTTACGAGGGGGAAAGGACAATGAGCAGTTCTTC.

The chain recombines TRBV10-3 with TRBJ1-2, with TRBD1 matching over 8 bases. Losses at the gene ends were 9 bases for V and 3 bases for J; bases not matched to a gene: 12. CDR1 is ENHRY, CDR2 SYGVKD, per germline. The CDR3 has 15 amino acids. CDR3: CAIQTGQGSDYGYTF. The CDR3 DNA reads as TGTGCCATTCAAACCGGACAGGGCAGTGACTATGGCTACACCTTC.

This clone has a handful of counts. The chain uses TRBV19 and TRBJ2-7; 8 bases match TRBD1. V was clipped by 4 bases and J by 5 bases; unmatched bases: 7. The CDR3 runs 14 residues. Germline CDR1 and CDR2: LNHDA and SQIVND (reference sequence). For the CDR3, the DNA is TGTGCCAGTAGTACGCCGGGACAGGACGACGAGCAGTACTTC. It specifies CASSTPGQDDEQYF. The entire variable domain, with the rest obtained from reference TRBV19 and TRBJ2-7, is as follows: DGGITQSPKYLFRKEGQNVTLSCEQNLNHDAMYWYRQDPGQGLRLIYYSQIVNDFQKGDIAEGYSVSREKKESFPLTVTSAQKNPTAFYLCASSTPGQDDEQYFGPGTRLTVT.

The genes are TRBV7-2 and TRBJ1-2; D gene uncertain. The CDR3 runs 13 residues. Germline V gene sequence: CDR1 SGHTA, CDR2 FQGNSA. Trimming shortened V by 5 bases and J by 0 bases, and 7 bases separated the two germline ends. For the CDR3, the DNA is TGTGCCAGCAGCGACGAAGCTAACTATGGCTACACCTTC. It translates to CASSDEANYGYTF.

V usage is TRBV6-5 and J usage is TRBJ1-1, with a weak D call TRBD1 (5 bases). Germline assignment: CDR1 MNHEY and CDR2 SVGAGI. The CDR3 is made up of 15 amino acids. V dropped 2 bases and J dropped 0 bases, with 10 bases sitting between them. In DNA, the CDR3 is TGTGCCAGCAGTTACGGTGGGGGACTGAACACTGAAGCTTTCTTT. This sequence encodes CASSYGGGLNTEAFF.

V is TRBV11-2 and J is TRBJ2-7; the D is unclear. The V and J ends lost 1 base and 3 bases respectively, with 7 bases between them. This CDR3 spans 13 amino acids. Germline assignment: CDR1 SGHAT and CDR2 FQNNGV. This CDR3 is CASSLANSYEQYF. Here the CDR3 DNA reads TGTGCCAGCAGCTTAGCTAACAGCTACGAGCAGTACTTC.

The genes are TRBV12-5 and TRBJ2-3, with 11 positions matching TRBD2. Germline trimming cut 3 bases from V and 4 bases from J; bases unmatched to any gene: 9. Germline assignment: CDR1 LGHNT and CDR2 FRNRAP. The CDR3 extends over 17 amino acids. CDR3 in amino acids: CASGFPPLAGGPDTQYF. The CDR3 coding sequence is TGTGCTAGTGGTTTCCCTCCGCTAGCGGGAGGTCCAGATACGCAGTATTTT.

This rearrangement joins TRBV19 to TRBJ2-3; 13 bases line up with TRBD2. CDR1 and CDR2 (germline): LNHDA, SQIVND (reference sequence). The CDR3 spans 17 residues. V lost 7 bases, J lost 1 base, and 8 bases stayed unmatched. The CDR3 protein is CASTSGTSGARTDTQYF. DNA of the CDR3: TGTGCCAGTACCTCCGGGACTAGCGGGGCCCGCACAGATACGCAGTATTTT.

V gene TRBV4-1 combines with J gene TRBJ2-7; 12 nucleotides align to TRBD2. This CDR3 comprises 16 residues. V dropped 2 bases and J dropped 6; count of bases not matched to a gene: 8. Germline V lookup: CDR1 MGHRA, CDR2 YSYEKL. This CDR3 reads CASSQNLAGGPSEQYF. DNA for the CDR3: TGCGCCAGCAGCCAAAATCTAGCGGGAGGGCCTTCCGAGCAGTACTTC.

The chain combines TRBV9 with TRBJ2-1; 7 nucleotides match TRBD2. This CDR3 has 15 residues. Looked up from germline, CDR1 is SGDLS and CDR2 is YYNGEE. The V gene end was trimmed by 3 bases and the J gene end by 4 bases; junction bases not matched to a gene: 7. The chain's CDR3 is CASSESGTPYNEQFF. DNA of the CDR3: TGTGCCAGCAGCGAAAGCGGGACCCCTTACAATGAGCAGTTCTTC.

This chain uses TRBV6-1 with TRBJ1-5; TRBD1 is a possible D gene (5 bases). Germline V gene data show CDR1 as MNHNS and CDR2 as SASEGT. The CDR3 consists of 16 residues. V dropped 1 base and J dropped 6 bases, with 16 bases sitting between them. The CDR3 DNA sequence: TGTGCCAGCAGTGAAGATGTGGCAGGGCGCGGTCAGCCCCAGCATTTT. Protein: CASSEDVAGRGQPQHF.

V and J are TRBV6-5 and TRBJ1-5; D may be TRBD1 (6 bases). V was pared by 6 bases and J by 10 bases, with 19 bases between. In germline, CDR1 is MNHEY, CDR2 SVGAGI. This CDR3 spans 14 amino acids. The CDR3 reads CASRTGDLIEPQHF. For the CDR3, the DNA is TGTGCCAGCAGGACAGGAGACCTCATCGAACCCCAGCATTTT.